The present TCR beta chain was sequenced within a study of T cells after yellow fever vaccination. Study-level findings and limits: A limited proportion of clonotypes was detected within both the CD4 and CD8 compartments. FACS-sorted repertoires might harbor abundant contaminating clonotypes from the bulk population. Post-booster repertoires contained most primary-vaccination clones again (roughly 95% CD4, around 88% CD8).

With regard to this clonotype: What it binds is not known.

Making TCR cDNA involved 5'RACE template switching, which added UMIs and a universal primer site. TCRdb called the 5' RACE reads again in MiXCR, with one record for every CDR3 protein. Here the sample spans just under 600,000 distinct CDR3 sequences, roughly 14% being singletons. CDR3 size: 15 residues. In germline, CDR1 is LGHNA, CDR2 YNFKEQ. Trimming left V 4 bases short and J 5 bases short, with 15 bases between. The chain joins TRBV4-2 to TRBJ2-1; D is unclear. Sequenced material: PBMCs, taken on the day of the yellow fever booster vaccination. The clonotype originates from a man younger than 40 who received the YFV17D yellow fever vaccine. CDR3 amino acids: CASSLTLPLNNEQFF. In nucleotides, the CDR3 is TGTGCCAGCAGCCTTACCCTACCCCTCAACAATGAGCAGTTCTTC.